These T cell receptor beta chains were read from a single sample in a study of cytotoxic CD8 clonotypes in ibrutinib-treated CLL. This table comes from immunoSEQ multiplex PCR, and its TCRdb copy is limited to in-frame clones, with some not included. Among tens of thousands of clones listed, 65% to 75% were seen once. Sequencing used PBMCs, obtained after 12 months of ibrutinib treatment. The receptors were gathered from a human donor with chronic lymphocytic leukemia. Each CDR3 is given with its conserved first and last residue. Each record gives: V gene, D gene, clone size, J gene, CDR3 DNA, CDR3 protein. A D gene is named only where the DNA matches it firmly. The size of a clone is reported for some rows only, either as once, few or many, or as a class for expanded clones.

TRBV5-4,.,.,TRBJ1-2,TGTGCGGGATCAGCGTCGGGGTCCTACTATGGCTACACCTTC,CAGSASGSYYGYTF
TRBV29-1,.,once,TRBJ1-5,TGCAGCACCGGAGGGGGGCCAGATCAGCCCCAGCATTTT,CSTGGGPDQPQHF
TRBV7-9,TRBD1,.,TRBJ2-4,TGTGCCAGCAGCGACCGCCCCGGTGGGCGGCAGGGGGACATTCAGTACTTC,CASSDRPGGRQGDIQYF
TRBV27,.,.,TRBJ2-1,TGTGCCAGCAGTTTATTTCGGACACTGACGTTCTCCTACAATGAGCAGTTCTTC,CASSLFRTLTFSYNEQFF
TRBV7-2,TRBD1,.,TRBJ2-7,TGTGCCAGCAGTACACGGACAGGGGGCTGGTACGAGCAGTACTTC,CASSTRTGGWYEQYF
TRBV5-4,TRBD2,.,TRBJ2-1,TGTGCCAGCAGCTTGGGGGGACTAGGGTCAAATGAGCAGTTCTTC,CASSLGGLGSNEQFF
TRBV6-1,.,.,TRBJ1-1,TGTGCCACTATAAAGGATTGGGCGGGGAACACTGAAGCTTTCTTT,CATIKDWAGNTEAFF
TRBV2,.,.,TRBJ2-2,TGTGCCAGCAGCCAGAACAGGGCAACCGGGGAGCTGTTTTTT,CASSQNRATGELFF
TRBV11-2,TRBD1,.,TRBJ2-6,TGTGCCAGCAGCCCTGGGACAGCTGGGGCCAACGTCCTGACTTTC,CASSPGTAGANVLTF
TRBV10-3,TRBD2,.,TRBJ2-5,TGTGCCATCAGTGGAAAGCGGGAGAGCCAAGAGACCCAGTACTTC,CAISGKRESQETQYF
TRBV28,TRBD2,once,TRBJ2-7,TGTGCCAGCGACTCAGGACTAGCATCCAACTACGAGCAGTACTTC,CASDSGLASNYEQYF
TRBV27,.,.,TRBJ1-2,TGTGCCAGCGCCGACTGGGGGCAGGGTTATGGATACACCTTC,CASADWGQGYGYTF
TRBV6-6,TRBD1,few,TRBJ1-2,TGTGCCAGCAGTTGGACAGGGGGCGCGTATGGCTACACCTTC,CASSWTGGAYGYTF
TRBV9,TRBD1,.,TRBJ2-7,TGTGCCAGCAGCGTAGGAGGACAGGGGAACGAGCAGTACTTC,CASSVGGQGNEQYF
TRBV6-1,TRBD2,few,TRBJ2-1,TGTGCCAGCAGTGAACTTTGGGGGGGACTAGGATTGAGGAATGAGCAGTTCTTC,CASSELWGGLGLRNEQFF
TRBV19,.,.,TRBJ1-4,TGTGCCAGTAGTTCCCCTGACGCGTCATACTTTAATGAAAAACTGTTTTTT,CASSSPDASYFNEKLFF
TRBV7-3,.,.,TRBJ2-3,TGTGCCAGCAGCATACAGGGAGGTGGCACAGATACGCAGTATTTT,CASSIQGGGTDTQYF
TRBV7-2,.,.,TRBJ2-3,TGTGCCAGCAGCTTAGCTGGGGGCTCGAGCACAGATACGCAGTATTTT,CASSLAGGSSTDTQYF
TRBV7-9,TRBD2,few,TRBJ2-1,TGTGCCAGCAGCTTAGTTAGCGGGAGGGCCTATGAGCAGTTCTTC,CASSLVSGRAYEQFF
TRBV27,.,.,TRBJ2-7,TGTGCCAGCAGTTTTACCGGCCTCAAGCCCCGGTACTTC,CASSFTGLKPRYF
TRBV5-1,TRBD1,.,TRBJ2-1,TGCGCCAGCAGCTTGGAACAGGGGAGAGAGCAGTTCTTC,CASSLEQGREQFF
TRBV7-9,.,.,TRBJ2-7,TGTGCCAGCAGCTTATCACCAGTCTACGAGCAGTACTTC,CASSLSPVYEQYF
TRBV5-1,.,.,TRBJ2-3,TGCGCCAGCAGCTTGGCGGGCGGAGGCACAGATACGCAGTATTTT,CASSLAGGGTDTQYF
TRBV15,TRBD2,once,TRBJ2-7,TGTGCCACCAGCAGGGGTATAACCGGCGGGGGTTTACCCCACGAGCAGTACTTC,CATSRGITGGGLPHEQYF
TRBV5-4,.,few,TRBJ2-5,TGTGCCAGCAGCACAGAGATACGGGCGACGGAGACCCAGTACTTC,CASSTEIRATETQYF
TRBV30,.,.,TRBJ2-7,TGTGCCTGGAGATATGGGGCGCTACTAATCGGCGAGCAGTACTTC,CAWRYGALLIGEQYF
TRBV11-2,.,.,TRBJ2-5,TGTGCCAGCAGCTTAGGTGTTGGCGGGGCTGAGACCCAGTACTTC,CASSLGVGGAETQYF
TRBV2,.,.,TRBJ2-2,TGTGCCAGCAGTGTGAGGGGAACCACCGGGGAGCTGTTTTTT,CASSVRGTTGELFF
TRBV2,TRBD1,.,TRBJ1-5,TGTGCCAGCAGTGGCCCTCGGACAGGGCCCCAGCCCCAGCATTTT,CASSGPRTGPQPQHF
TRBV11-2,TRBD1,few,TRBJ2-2,TGTGCCAGCAGCGGAGGACAGGGAAACACCGGGGAGCTGTTTTTT,CASSGGQGNTGELFF
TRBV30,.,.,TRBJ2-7,TGTGCCTGGAGTGGAAGCTACGAGCAGTACTTC,CAWSGSYEQYF
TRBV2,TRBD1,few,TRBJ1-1,TGTGCCAGCAGCCGACAGGGGGCGGAAGCTTTCTTT,CASSRQGAEAFF
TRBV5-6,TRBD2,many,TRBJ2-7,TGTGCCAGCAGCTCCTCGGCGGGAGCCTTTTACGAGCAGTACTTC,CASSSSAGAFYEQYF
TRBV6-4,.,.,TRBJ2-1,TGTGCCAGCACCGCGACTGGCCCTGGCTGGGATGAGCAGTTCTTC,CASTATGPGWDEQFF
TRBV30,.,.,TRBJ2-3,TGTGCCTGGAGTGGCAACACAGGATTCGGAGATACGCAGTATTTT,CAWSGNTGFGDTQYF
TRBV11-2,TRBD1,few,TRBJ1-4,TGTGCCAGCAGCCTTACAGGGGCCCATAATGAAAAACTGTTTTTT,CASSLTGAHNEKLFF
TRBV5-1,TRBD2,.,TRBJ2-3,TGCGCCAGCAGCTTGGGGACGACTAGCGGGAGTAGGGATACGCAGTATTTT,CASSLGTTSGSRDTQYF
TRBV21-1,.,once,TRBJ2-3,TGTGCCAGCAGCTTAAATAGTGGCACAGATACGCAGTATTTT,CASSLNSGTDTQYF
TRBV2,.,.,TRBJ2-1,TGTGCCAGCAGTCGGGACAATCGTCTATTTACCTACAATGAGCAGTTCTTC,CASSRDNRLFTYNEQFF
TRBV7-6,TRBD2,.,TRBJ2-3,TGTGCCAGCAGCCAGGGACTAGCGGGAACAGATACGCAGTATTTT,CASSQGLAGTDTQYF
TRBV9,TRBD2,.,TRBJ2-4,TGTGCCAGCAGCGTAGGATCGAGCGGGAGCGGGGAAAACATTCAGTACTTC,CASSVGSSGSGENIQYF
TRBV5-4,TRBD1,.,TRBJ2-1,TGTGCCAGCAGCTATGGAGACAGGGGACCCTACAATGAGCAGTTCTTC,CASSYGDRGPYNEQFF
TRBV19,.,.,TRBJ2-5,TGTGCCAGTAGTACCGGGATACATCCCGGGGAGACCCAGTACTTC,CASSTGIHPGETQYF
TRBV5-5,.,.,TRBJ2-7,TGTGCCAGCAGGGGTTCTCCCCTCTACGAGCAGTACTTC,CASRGSPLYEQYF
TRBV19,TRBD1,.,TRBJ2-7,TGTGCCAGTAGTTCGGCGAGACAGGGAACCTACGAGCAGTACTTC,CASSSARQGTYEQYF
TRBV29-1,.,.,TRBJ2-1,TGCAGCGTGGGGGGAATAGCGGACCACTCCTACAATGAGCAGTTCTTC,CSVGGIADHSYNEQFF
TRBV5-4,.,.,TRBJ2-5,TGTGCCAGCGGAGCCGCTGGGGGCCGAGAGACCCAGTACTTC,CASGAAGGRETQYF
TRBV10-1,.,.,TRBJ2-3,TGCGCCAGCAGTGACAACACAGATACGCAGTATTTT,CASSDNTDTQYF
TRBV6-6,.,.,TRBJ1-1,TGTGCCAGCAGGTGGGAGGGGTCGGGAGCTTTCTTT,CASRWEGSGAFF
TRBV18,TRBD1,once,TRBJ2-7,TGTGCCAGCTCCCCCGGGACAGGGCCCTCCGAGCAGTACTTC,CASSPGTGPSEQYF
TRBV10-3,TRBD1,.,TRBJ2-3,TGTGCCATCAGGCTGACAGGGAATACAGATACGCAGTATTTT,CAIRLTGNTDTQYF
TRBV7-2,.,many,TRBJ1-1,TGTGCCAGCAGCCCAAGGAGCACTGAAGCTTTCTTT,CASSPRSTEAFF
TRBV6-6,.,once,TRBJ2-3,TGTGCCAGCAGTTACTCCACTATGACTAGCACAGATACGCAGTATTTT,CASSYSTMTSTDTQYF
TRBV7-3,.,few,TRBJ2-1,TGTGCCAGCAGCTTAGGACCGAGCTCCTACAATGAGCAGTTCTTC,CASSLGPSSYNEQFF
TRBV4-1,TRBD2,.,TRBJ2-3,TGCGCCAGCAGCCATCTAGGACTAGCGGGAGACCCCACAGATACGCAGTATTTT,CASSHLGLAGDPTDTQYF
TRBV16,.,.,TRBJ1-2,TGTGCCAGCAGCCCCGGCGACTATGGCTACACCTTC,CASSPGDYGYTF
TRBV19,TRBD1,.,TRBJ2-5,TGTGCCAGTAGTGGGGCAGGGGGAGAGACCCAGTACTTC,CASSGAGGETQYF